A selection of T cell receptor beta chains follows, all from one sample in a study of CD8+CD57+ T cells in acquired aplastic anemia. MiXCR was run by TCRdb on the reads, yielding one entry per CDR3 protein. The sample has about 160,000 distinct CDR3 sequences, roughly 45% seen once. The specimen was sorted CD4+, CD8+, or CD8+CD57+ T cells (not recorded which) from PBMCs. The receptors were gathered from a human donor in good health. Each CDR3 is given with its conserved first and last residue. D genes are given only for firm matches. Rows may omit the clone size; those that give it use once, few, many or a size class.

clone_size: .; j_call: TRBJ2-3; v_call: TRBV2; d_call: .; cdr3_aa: CASRVEGATDTQYF; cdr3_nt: TGTGCCAGCAGGGTGGAGGGGGCTACAGATACGCAGTATTTT
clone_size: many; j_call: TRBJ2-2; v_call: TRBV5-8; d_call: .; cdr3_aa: CASSLSYTGELFF; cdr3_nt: TGTGCCAGCAGCTTGTCTTACACCGGGGAGCTGTTTTTT
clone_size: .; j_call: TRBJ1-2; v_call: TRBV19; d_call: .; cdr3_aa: CASSIVGTLGSLNYGYTF; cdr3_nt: TGTGCCAGTAGTATCGTAGGGACTCTCGGTAGCTTGAACTATGGCTACACCTTC
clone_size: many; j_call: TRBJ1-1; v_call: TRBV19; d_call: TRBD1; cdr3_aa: CASSMAGGIPEAFF; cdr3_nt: TGTGCCAGTAGTATGGCAGGGGGTATCCCCGAAGCTTTCTTT
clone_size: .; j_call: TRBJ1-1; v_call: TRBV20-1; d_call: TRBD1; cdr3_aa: CSATPGQDGTEAFF; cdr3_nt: TGCAGTGCAACGCCCGGACAGGATGGCACTGAAGCTTTCTTT
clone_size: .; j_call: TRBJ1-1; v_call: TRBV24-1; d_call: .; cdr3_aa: CATSDFNQGNTEAFF; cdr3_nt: TGTGCCACCAGTGATTTTAACCAGGGGAACACTGAAGCTTTCTTT
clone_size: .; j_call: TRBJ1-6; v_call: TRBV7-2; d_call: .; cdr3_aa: CASSLDMFSPLHF; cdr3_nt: TGTGCCAGCAGCTTAGACATGTTTTCACCCCTCCACTTT
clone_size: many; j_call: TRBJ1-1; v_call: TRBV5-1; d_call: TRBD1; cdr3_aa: CASSGGQVLNTEAFF; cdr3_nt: TGCGCCAGCAGCGGGGGACAGGTACTGAACACTGAAGCTTTCTTT
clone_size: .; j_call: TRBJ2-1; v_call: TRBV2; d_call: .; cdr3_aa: CASSERLRLNEQFF; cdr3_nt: TGTGCCAGCAGTGAAAGACTCCGGCTCAATGAGCAGTTCTTC
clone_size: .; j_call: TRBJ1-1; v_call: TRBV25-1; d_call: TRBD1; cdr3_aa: CASSERGQGLDTEAFF; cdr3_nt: TGTGCCAGCAGTGAAAGAGGACAGGGTTTAGACACTGAAGCTTTCTTT
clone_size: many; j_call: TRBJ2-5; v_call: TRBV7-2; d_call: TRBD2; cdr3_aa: CASSLGPAGGQETQYF; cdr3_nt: TGTGCCAGCAGCTTAGGTCCAGCGGGGGGACAAGAGACCCAGTACTTC
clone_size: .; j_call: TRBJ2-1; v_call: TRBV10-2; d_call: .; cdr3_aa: CASKDLNNEQFF; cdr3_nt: TGCGCCAGCAAGGACCTAAACAATGAGCAGTTCTTC
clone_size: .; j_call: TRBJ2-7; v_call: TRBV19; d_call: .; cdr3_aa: CASSQGGFSSYEQYF; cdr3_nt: TGTGCCAGCAGCCAAGGAGGTTTTAGCTCCTACGAGCAGTACTTC
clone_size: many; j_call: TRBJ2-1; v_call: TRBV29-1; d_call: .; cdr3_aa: CSVGPVLMNEQFF; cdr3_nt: TGCAGCGTGGGACCGGTGTTGATGAATGAGCAGTTCTTC
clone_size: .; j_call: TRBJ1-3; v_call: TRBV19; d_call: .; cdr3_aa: CASIEGHSGNTIYF; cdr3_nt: TGTGCCAGTATAGAGGGCCACTCTGGAAACACCATATATTTT
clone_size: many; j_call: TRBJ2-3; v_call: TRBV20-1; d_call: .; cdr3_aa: CSAQPSTDTQYF; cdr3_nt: TGCAGTGCTCAGCCTAGCACAGATACGCAGTATTTT
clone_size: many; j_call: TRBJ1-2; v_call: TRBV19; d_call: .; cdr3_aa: CASSRRGGYTF; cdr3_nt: TGTGCCAGTAGTCGACGGGGCGGCTACACCTTC
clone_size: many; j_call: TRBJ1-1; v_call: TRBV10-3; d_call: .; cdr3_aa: CAISESPRLAEAFF; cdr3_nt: TGTGCCATCAGTGAGTCGCCCAGGTTAGCTGAAGCTTTCTTT
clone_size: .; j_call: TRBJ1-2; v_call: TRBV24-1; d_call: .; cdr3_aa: CATSDSGGIHGYTF; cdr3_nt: TGTGCCACCAGTGACTCGGGGGGGATACATGGCTACACCTTC
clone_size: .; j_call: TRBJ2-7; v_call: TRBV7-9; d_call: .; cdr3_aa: CASSSGTFEQYF; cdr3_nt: TGTGCCAGCAGCTCCGGGACCTTCGAGCAGTACTTC
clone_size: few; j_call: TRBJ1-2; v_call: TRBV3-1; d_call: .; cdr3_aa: CASSHVRVGGYTF; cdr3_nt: TGTGCCAGCAGCCATGTGAGGGTTGGCGGCTACACCTTC
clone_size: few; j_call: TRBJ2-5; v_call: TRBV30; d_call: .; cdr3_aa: CAWRPGRLQQETQYF; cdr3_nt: TGTGCCTGGAGACCCGGACGGCTGCAACAAGAGACCCAGTACTTC
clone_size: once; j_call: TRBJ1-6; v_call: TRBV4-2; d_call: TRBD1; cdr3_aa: CASSQDGARDRNSPLHF; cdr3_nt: TGTGCCAGCAGCCAAGATGGAGCCCGGGACAGAAATTCACCCCTCCACTTT
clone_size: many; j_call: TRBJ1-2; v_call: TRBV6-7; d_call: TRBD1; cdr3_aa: CASSYSDTTGNYGYTF; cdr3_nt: TGTGCCAGCAGTTACTCCGACACGACAGGGAACTATGGCTACACCTTC
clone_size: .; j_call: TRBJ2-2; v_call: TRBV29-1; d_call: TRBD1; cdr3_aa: CSVIDDRAGGELFF; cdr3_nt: TGCAGCGTTATCGACGACAGGGCCGGCGGGGAGCTGTTTTTT
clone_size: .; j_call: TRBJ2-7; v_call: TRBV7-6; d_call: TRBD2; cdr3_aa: CASSWTSGGSYEQYF; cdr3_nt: TGTGCCAGCAGTTGGACTAGCGGGGGCTCCTACGAGCAGTACTTC
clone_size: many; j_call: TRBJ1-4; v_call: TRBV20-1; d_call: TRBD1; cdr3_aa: CSARTGDEKLFF; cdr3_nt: TGCAGTGCTCGAACAGGGGACGAAAAACTGTTTTTT
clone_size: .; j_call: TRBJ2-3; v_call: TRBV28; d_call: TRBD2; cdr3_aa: CASPPGTSGRFRTDTQYF; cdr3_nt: TGTGCCAGCCCCCCTGGGACTAGCGGGAGATTTCGCACAGATACGCAGTATTTT
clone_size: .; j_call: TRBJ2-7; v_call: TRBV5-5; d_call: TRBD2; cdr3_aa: CASSTWVPGGGRGQYF; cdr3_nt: TGTGCCAGCAGTACGTGGGTTCCGGGAGGGGGACGAGGGCAGTACTTC
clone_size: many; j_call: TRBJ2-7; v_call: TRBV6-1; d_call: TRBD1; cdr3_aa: CASLAETGGYKQYF; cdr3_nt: TGTGCCAGCCTCGCCGAGACAGGGGGCTACAAGCAGTACTTC
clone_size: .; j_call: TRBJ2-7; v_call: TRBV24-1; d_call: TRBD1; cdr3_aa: CATSDPGQDGREQYF; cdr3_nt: TGTGCCACCAGTGATCCGGGACAGGACGGGCGCGAGCAGTACTTC
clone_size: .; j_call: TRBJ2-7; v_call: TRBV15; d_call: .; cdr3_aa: CATSSQDPGQGAYEQYF; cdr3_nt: TGTGCCACCAGCAGCCAAGATCCGGGCCAAGGGGCCTACGAGCAGTACTTC
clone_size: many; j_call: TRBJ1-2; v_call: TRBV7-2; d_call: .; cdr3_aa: CASSLEPLMGRNYGYTF; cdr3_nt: TGTGCCAGCAGCTTGGAACCCCTCATGGGGAGGAACTATGGCTACACCTTC
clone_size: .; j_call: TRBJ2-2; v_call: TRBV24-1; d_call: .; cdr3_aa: CATSDQGPSGELFF; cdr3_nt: TGTGCCACCAGTGATCAAGGACCCTCTGGGGAGCTGTTTTTT
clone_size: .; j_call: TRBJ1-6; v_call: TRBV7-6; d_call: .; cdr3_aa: CASSFYSPEQLNNSPLHF; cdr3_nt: TGTGCCAGCAGCTTTTACTCCCCAGAACAACTGAATAATTCACCCCTCCACTTT
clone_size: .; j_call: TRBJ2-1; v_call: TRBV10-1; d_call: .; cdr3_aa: CASSNSDEQFF; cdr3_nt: TGCGCCAGCAGTAATAGTGATGAGCAGTTCTTC
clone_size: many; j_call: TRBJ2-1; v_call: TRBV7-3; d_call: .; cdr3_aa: CASSHPTNNEQFF; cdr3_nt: TGTGCCAGCAGCCATCCTACTAATAATGAGCAGTTCTTC
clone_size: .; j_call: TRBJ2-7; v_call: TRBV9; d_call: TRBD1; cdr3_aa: CASSVALQTGGPYEQYF; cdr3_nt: TGTGCCAGCAGCGTAGCTCTACAGACAGGGGGACCCTACGAGCAGTACTTC
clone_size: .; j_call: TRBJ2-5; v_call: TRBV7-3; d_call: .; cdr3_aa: CASSFTGSGETQYF; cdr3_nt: TGTGCCAGCAGCTTCACAGGGTCCGGGGAGACCCAGTACTTC
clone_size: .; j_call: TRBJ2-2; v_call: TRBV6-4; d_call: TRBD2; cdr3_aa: CASSAAGENTGELFF; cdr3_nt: TGTGCCAGCAGTGCGGCGGGGGAGAACACCGGGGAGCTGTTTTTT
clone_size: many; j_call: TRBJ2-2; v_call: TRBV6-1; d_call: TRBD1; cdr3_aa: CASKDRGSTGELFF; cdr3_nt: TGTGCCAGCAAGGACAGGGGCAGCACCGGGGAGCTGTTTTTT
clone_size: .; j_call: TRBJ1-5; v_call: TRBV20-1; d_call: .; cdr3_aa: CSASSVRYGNQPQQF; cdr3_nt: TGCAGTGCTAGTTCGGTTAGGTACGGCAATCAGCCCCAGCAATTT
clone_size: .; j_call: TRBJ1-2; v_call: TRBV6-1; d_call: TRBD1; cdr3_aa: CASRNADRVLFGYTF; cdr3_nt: TGTGCCAGCAGGAACGCGGACAGGGTCCTTTTTGGCTACACCTTC
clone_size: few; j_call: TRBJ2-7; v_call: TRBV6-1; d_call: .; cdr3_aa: CASSEASYEQYF; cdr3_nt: TGTGCCAGCAGTGAAGCGAGCTACGAGCAGTACTTC
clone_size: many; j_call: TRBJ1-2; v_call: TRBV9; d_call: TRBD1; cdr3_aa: CASSVEGTGFSGYTF; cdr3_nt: TGTGCCAGCAGCGTAGAGGGGACAGGGTTTAGTGGCTACACCTTC
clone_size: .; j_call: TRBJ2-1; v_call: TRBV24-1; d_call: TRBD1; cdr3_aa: CATKGTGIHEQFF; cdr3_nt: TGTGCCACCAAGGGGACAGGGATCCATGAGCAGTTCTTC
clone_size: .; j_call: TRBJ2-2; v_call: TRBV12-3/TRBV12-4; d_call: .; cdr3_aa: CASRQGGVAGELFF; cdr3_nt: TGTGCCAGTAGACAGGGCGGGGTGGCCGGGGAGCTGTTTTTT
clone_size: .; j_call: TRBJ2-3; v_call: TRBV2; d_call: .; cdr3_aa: CASTAGTTDTQYF; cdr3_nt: TGTGCCAGCACCGCCGGGACCACAGATACGCAGTATTTT
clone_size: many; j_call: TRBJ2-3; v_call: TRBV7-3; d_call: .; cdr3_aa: CASSLSRTPTDTQYF; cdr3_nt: TGTGCCAGCAGCTTATCGCGAACTCCTACAGATACGCAGTATTTT
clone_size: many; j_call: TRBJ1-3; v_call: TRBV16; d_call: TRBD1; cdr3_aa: CASSPGTGYGNTIYF; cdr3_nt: TGTGCCAGCAGCCCCGGGACAGGGTACGGAAACACCATATATTTT
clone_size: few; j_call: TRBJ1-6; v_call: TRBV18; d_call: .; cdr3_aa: CASSPPVPNSPLHF; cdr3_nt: TGTGCCAGCTCACCACCGGTACCTAATTCACCCCTCCACTTT
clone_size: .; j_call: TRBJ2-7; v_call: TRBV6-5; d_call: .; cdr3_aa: CASSWTEIYEQYF; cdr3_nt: TGTGCCAGCAGTTGGACCGAGATCTACGAGCAGTACTTC
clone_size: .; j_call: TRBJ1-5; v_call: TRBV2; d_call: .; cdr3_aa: CASRWGPNQPQHF; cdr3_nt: TGTGCCAGCCGGTGGGGGCCTAATCAGCCCCAGCATTTT
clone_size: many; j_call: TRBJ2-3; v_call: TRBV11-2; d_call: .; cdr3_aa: CASSNDEGFTDTQYF; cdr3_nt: TGTGCCAGCAGCAATGACGAGGGCTTCACAGATACGCAGTATTTT
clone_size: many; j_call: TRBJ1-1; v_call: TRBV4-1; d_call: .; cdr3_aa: CASSQNLIGVANTEAFF; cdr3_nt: TGCGCCAGCAGCCAAAACCTGATCGGGGTTGCGAACACTGAAGCTTTCTTT
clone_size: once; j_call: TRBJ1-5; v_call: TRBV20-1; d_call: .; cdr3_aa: CSASVGQGADPQHF; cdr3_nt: TGCAGTGCTAGCGTGGGCCAGGGCGCTGATCCCCAGCATTTT
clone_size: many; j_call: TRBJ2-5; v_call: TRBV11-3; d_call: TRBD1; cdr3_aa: CASRDRGHHNGRETQYF; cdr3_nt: TGTGCCAGCCGGGACAGGGGCCATCACAACGGGAGGGAGACCCAGTACTTC
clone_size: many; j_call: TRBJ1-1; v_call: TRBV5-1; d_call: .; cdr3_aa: CASSWEGVGNTEAFF; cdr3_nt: TGCGCCAGCAGCTGGGAGGGGGTCGGGAACACTGAAGCTTTCTTT
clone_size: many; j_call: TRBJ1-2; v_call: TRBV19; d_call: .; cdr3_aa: CASSDAGNYGYTF; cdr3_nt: TGTGCCAGTAGTGATGCAGGGAACTATGGCTACACCTTC